A selection of T cell receptor beta chains follows, all from one sample in a study of cytomegalovirus exposure and HLA in healthy donors. Sequencing used immunoSEQ multiplex PCR; TCRdb keeps in-frame clones, though not all of them. The profile covers around 100,000 clones, with around 81% appearing a single time and about 4.4% taken by the ten largest. Sequencing input: PBMCs. These receptors came from a woman between 65 and 79 years old in good health and CMV-seropositive. Each CDR3 is given with its conserved first and last residue. A D gene is named only where the DNA matches it firmly. A row's size may be missing; if present it is once, few, many or a size class.

CDR3 protein | CDR3 DNA | clone size | J gene | V gene | D gene
CASSYSTSGIGEQYF | TGTGCCAGCAGTTACTCGACTAGCGGGATTGGCGAGCAGTACTTC | - | TRBJ2-7 | TRBV6-5 | TRBD2
CASSPPTFRRARGTEAFF | TGTGCCAGCTCTCCACCGACGTTTCGGCGGGCGCGAGGCACTGAAGCTTTCTTT | - | TRBJ1-1 | TRBV18 | -
CASKVQGYNSPLHF | TGTGCCAGTAAAGTGCAGGGTTATAATTCACCCCTCCACTTT | once | TRBJ1-6 | TRBV19 | -
CASSLQRTSGRGLSNEQFF | TGTGCCAGCAGCTTACAGCGTACTAGCGGGAGGGGTCTGTCCAATGAGCAGTTCTTC | - | TRBJ2-1 | TRBV11-3 | TRBD2
CASSVASGSHYEQYF | TGTGCCAGCAGCGTAGCAAGTGGGAGTCACTACGAGCAGTACTTC | few | TRBJ2-7 | TRBV9 | -
CASSLGVDRRTYEQYF | TGTGCCAGCAGCTTAGGCGTTGACAGACGAACCTACGAGCAGTACTTC | - | TRBJ2-7 | TRBV7-2 | -
CSATGSVGYTF | TGCAGTGCTACAGGGTCTGTTGGCTACACCTTC | - | TRBJ1-2 | TRBV20-1 | -
CASSLVVQFQETQYF | TGTGCCAGCAGCTTAGTAGTACAGTTCCAAGAGACCCAGTACTTC | - | TRBJ2-5 | TRBV7-2 | -
CASRLGQGGRPQHF | TGTGCCAGCAGGTTAGGACAGGGGGGAAGGCCCCAGCATTTT | - | TRBJ1-5 | TRBV6-6 | TRBD1
CATSKWTGKDEQFF | TGTGCCACCAGCAAATGGACAGGGAAAGATGAGCAGTTCTTC | - | TRBJ2-1 | TRBV15 | TRBD1
CASSSYRVGETQYF | TGTGCTAGCAGCTCCTACAGGGTAGGAGAGACCCAGTACTTC | once | TRBJ2-5 | TRBV7-7 | -
CASSFRGGGTEAFF | TGTGCCAGCAGTTTTAGGGGTGGTGGCACTGAAGCTTTCTTT | - | TRBJ1-1 | TRBV28 | -
CASSPIAGGSTGELFF | TGTGCCAGCAGTCCGATTGCAGGGGGCTCCACCGGGGAGCTGTTTTTT | - | TRBJ2-2 | TRBV28 | TRBD1
CASSRPLGQILDEQYF | TGTGCCAGCAGCCGCCCGCTAGGACAGATATTGGACGAGCAGTACTTC | - | TRBJ2-7 | TRBV11-2 | -
CASSVVSSGSDEQYF | TGTGCCAGCAGCGTAGTCTCTAGCGGGAGTGACGAGCAGTACTTC | - | TRBJ2-7 | TRBV9 | TRBD2
CASSQGRLAGGSEQYF | TGCGCCAGCAGCCAAGGGAGACTAGCGGGAGGGAGCGAGCAGTACTTC | - | TRBJ2-7 | TRBV4-3 | TRBD2
CSVEKTGYYGYTF | TGCAGCGTTGAAAAGACAGGCTACTATGGCTACACCTTC | - | TRBJ1-2 | TRBV29-1 | -
CASSGTDRGGQPQHF | TGTGCCAGCTCCGGAACTGACAGGGGAGGACAGCCCCAGCATTTT | few | TRBJ1-5 | TRBV18 | TRBD1